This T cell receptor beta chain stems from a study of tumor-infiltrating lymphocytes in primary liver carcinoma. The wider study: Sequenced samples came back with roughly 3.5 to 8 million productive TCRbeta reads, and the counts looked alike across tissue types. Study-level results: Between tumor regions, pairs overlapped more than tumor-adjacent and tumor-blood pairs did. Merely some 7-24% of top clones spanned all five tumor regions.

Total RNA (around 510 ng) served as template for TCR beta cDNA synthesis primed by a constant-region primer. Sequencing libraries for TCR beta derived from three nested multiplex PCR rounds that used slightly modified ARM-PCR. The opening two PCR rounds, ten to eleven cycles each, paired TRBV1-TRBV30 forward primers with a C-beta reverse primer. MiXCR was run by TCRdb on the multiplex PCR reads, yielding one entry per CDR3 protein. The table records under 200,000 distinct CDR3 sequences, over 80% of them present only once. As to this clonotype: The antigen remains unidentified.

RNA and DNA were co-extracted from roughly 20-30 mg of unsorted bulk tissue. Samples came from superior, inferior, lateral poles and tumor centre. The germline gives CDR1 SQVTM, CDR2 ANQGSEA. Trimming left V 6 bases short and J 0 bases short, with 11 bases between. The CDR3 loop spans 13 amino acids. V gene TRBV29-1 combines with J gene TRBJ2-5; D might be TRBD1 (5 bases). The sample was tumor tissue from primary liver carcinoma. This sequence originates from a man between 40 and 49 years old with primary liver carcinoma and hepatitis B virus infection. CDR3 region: CSVAGLNQETQYF. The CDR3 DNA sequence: TGCAGCGTGGCAGGGTTGAACCAAGAGACCCAGTACTTC.